These T cell receptor beta chains were read from a single sample in a study of blood T cells in healthy people across ages. MiXCR, run by TCRdb on the 5' RACE reads, gives a single entry per CDR3 protein. The sample has just over 1 million distinct CDR3 sequences, 40% to 45% seen once; the top ten hold approximately 19%. Sequencing was performed on blood. The receptors here all came from a woman between 55 and 75 years old in good health. CDR3s include the opening cysteine and the closing phenylalanine or tryptophan. A D gene is named only where the DNA matches it firmly. A clone size is listed for some rows: how often the clone was seen (once, few, many), or a class if it is expanded.

V gene	J gene	D gene	clone size	CDR3 DNA	CDR3 protein
TRBV12-3/TRBV12-4	TRBJ2-4	NA	few	TGTGCCAGCAGCTTAGCCGTAGCCAAAAACATTCAGTACTTC	CASSLAVAKNIQYF
TRBV7-2	TRBJ2-1	NA	many	TGTGCCAGCAGCTTAGTATGGCTTTACAATGAGCAGTTCTTC	CASSLVWLYNEQFF
TRBV15	TRBJ1-2	NA	NA	TGTGCCACCAGCAGAAACTTTATGTCACAGTTTAGTGGTGGCTACACCTTC	CATSRNFMSQFSGGYTF
TRBV6-1	TRBJ2-1	NA	NA	TGTGCCAGCAGTGATTATCCCGGTAATGAGCAGTTCTTC	CASSDYPGNEQFF
TRBV7-8	TRBJ2-1	TRBD1	few	TGTGCCAGCAGCCAGACAGGGATCACTTACAATGAGCAGTTCTTC	CASSQTGITYNEQFF
TRBV7-2	TRBJ1-1	NA	NA	TGTGCCAGCAGCTTAGGGCCTGTTAGCAACACTGAAGCTTTCTTT	CASSLGPVSNTEAFF
TRBV6-6	TRBJ2-2	NA	NA	TGTGCCAGCAGCCCTCCGTGGGCGAGGAACACCGGGGAGCTGTTTTTT	CASSPPWARNTGELFF
TRBV27	TRBJ1-6	NA	NA	TGTGCCAGCAGTTCCCCCAGGGAGATAAATTCACCCCTCCACTTT	CASSSPREINSPLHF
TRBV3-1	TRBJ2-7	NA	few	TGTGCCAGCAGCGTCCAGAGTTTAGGATCGAGGACCTACGAGCAGTACTTC	CASSVQSLGSRTYEQYF
TRBV20-1	TRBJ2-1	TRBD2	NA	TGCAGTGCACAACTAGCGGGGGCCTACAATGAGCAGTTCTTC	CSAQLAGAYNEQFF
TRBV7-8	TRBJ2-1	NA	NA	TGTGCCAGCAGCTCCCCCGGGCTAGCGGCAGGGAGGGGGGTGTACAATGAGCAGTTCTTC	CASSSPGLAAGRGVYNEQFF
TRBV7-9	TRBJ1-6	NA	few	TGTGCCAGCGGGATACAGGGTCCTATTAATTCACCCCTCCACTTT	CASGIQGPINSPLHF
TRBV20-1	TRBJ2-5	NA	NA	TGCAGTGCTAGAGATCTGGGGGGCATACAAGAGACCCAGTACTTC	CSARDLGGIQETQYF
TRBV6-1	TRBJ2-1	TRBD2	NA	TGTGCCAGCGTTGTATTTGGCGGGAGGGGGGACGAGAGGTTCTTC	CASVVFGGRGDERFF
TRBV28	TRBJ1-2	NA	NA	TGTGCCACCCCGGGTGACTACGGCTACACCTTC	CATPGDYGYTF
TRBV15	TRBJ2-5	NA	NA	TGTGCCACCAGCAGAGATTTGTTTCAAGAGACCCAGTACTTC	CATSRDLFQETQYF
TRBV7-9	TRBJ1-6	TRBD1	few	TGTGCCAGCACCGACCGACCGGGACAGCATAATTCACCCCTCCACTTT	CASTDRPGQHNSPLHF
TRBV6-6	TRBJ2-1	NA	NA	TGTGCCAGCAGTTACTCGGGCTCATGGAGCTCCTACAATGAGCAGTTCTTC	CASSYSGSWSSYNEQFF